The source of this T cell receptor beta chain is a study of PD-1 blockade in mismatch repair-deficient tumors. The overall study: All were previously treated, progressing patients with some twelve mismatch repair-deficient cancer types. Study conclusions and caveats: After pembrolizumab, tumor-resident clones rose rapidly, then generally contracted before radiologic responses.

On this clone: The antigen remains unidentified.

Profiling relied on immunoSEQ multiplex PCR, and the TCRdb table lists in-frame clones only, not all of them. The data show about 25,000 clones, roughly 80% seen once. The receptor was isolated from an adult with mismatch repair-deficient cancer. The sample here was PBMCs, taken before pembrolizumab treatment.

CDR3 DNA: TGTGCCAGCAGCTTACGGGGAACCGACTATGGCTACACCTTC. It translates to CASSLRGTDYGYTF. The chain links TRBV7-8 to TRBJ1-2; D is undetermined. This CDR3 is built from 14 residues. The germline gives CDR1 SGHVS, CDR2 FQNEAQ. V was shortened by 2 bases and J by 3 bases, with 10 bases between the two germline ends.